Shown below are 6 T cell receptor beta chains from a single sample sequenced in a study of regulatory T cells in long-lasting Graves disease. Researchers made TCR beta libraries by using iRepertoire HTBI primers and running Arm-PCR on CDR3 regions. TCRdb ran MiXCR on the multiplex PCR reads and lists one entry per CDR3 protein. The table has roughly 420,000 distinct CDR3 sequences, 11% to 15% seen once. Noted time point: newly diagnosed GD, antithyroid drugs for less than 3 months. After RNA was extracted from PBMCs, the TCR library was made from it. Separately, the same data were catalogued under a study of T cells in Graves' hyperthyroidism and ophthalmopathy.

This specimen was peripheral blood mononuclear cells (PBMCs), taken at new diagnosis, from a patient treated with antithyroid drugs. The receptors were gathered from a woman between 45 and 60 years old with Graves disease.

V is TRBV10-3 and J is TRBJ2-3; D gene ambiguous. Germline CDR1 is ENHRY and CDR2 is SYGVKD. This CDR3 is 15 amino acids long. The V end lost 5 bases, the J end lost 2 bases, and 14 bases lay between the germline ends. CDR3 sequence (DNA): TGTGCCATCAGTTCAGGACGGAGAAACACAGATACGCAGTATTTT. Translated, it gives CAISSGRRNTDTQYF.

This clonotype was detected only once. The conserved phenylalanine or tryptophan is not found at the CDR3 terminus, so this likely reflects a read error. No DNA is shown, since the ends of the CDR3 on it are uncertain; the CDR3 is the one TCRdb lists. This chain uses TRBV5-8 with TRBJ2-3; TRBD1 was called by the table and not checked on the DNA. A total of 13 residues make up the CDR3, ends included. Germline V gives CDR1 SGHTS, CDR2 YDEGEE. CDR3 region: CASSLQGSYEQYY.

This clonotype was observed many times. V and J are TRBV30 and TRBJ1-2; maybe TRBD1 (5 bases). Trimming left V 1 base short and J 1 base short, with 19 bases between. Germline V gives CDR1 GTSNPN, CDR2 SVGIG (reference sequence). This CDR3 has 17 residues. CDR3 nucleotides: TGTGCCTGGAGTGAATTCCCGACAGCGCCAGATAACTATGGCTACACCTTC. This gives the protein CAWSEFPTAPDNYGYTF.

This clonotype was observed many times. V and J are TRBV28 and TRBJ2-1; TRBD2 matches at 9 bases. The CDR3 spans 17 residues. The ends lost 4 bases at V and 0 bases at J; junction bases unmatched: 7. In germline, CDR1 is MDHEN, CDR2 SYDVKM. This CDR3 reads CASSSTSGDSSYNEQFF. DNA for the CDR3: TGTGCCAGCAGTTCGACTAGCGGAGATAGCTCCTACAATGAGCAGTTCTTC.

V and J are TRBV18 and TRBJ1-1, with 7 bases aligning to TRBD1. The CDR3 has 16 amino acids. J lost 1 base, V lost 2 bases, and 7 bases had no gene match. The germline CDR1 and CDR2 sequences are KGHSH and LQKENI. The chain's CDR3 is CASSPWRGPGNTEAFF. The CDR3 DNA sequence: TGTGCCAGCTCACCATGGAGGGGGCCAGGGAACACTGAAGCTTTCTTT.

This clonotype was observed many times. V is TRBV27 and J is TRBJ1-2, with 7 bases aligning to TRBD1. Trimming took 7 bases from V and 8 from J; bases not matched to a gene: 19. The CDR3 is 16 amino acids. The V gene's germline CDR1 is MNHEY and CDR2 SMNVEV (reference sequence). In DNA, the CDR3 is TGTGCCAGCACCCCTTTAGGACAGGCTTACTTCGGAGGCTACACCTTC. This translates into CASTPLGQAYFGGYTF.